Below are 10 T cell receptor beta chains sequenced from a single sample in a study of blood T cell repertoires in COVID-19. Sequencing was performed with immunoSEQ multiplex PCR; in TCRdb, only in-frame clones are kept and a portion is missing. The sample lists roughly 200,000 clones, more than 70% seen once, with over 15% in the top ten. Source material: peripheral blood. These receptors were obtained from a man aged 50 to 60 with COVID-19, enrolled during active disease.

The chain joins TRBV5-1 to TRBJ2-2; 10 bases agree with TRBD2. Germline V gives CDR1 SGHRS, CDR2 YFSETQ. After removal of 0 bases from V and 0 bases from J, the junction contained 5 bases not matched to a gene. This CDR3 comprises 18 residues. The DNA for the CDR3 is TGCGCCAGCAGCTTGGTAGGAGCGGGAGGGACGAACACCGGGGAGCTGTTTTTT. This sequence encodes CASSLVGAGGTNTGELFF.

This rearrangement joins TRBV10-2 to TRBJ2-7; 10 bases map to TRBD2. This CDR3 comprises 15 residues. V trimming: 6 bases; J trimming: 3 bases; junction bases outside the gene matches: 8. Germline CDR1 is WSHSY and CDR2 is SAAADI. This CDR3 reads CASSTGTSDLYEQYF. The CDR3 DNA follows: TGCGCCAGCAGCACAGGGACTAGCGATCTCTACGAGCAGTACTTC.

The V gene is TRBV19, the J gene TRBJ1-3, with D unresolved. Germline V gene sequence: CDR1 LNHDA, CDR2 SQIVND (reference sequence). The CDR3 has 12 amino acids. The V and J ends lost 6 bases and 0 bases respectively, with 3 bases between them. CDR3 residues: CASSFSGNTIYF. CDR3 coding DNA: TGTGCCAGTAGCTTCTCTGGAAACACCATATATTTT.

V and J are TRBV6-5 and TRBJ1-1, with D possibly TRBD1 on 5 matching bases. This CDR3 contains 12 residues. CDR1 and CDR2 (germline): MNHEY, SVGAGI. V was cut by 6 bases and J by 0 bases, with 5 bases left in between. CDR3 bases: TGTGCCAGCAGGACAGTGAACACTGAAGCTTTCTTT. Translated, it gives CASRTVNTEAFF.

J is TRBJ2-2 and V is TRBV6-6; D is possibly TRBD2 (6 bases). The V gene lost 6 bases and the J gene lost 5 bases, with 13 bases spanning the gap. The CDR3 is 14 amino acids. Germline V gene sequence: CDR1 MNHNY, CDR2 SVGAGI (reference sequence). The CDR3 loop reads CASSQTSLTGELFF. As DNA, the CDR3 is TGTGCCAGCAGCCAAACTAGCTTGACCGGGGAGCTGTTTTTT.

The V call is TRBV5-8, the J call TRBJ2-5, with a tentative D call TRBD2 (6 bases). Germline V gene lookup returns CDR1 SGHTS and CDR2 YDEGEE. CDR3 length equals 16 residues. V was shortened by 0 bases and J by 1 base, with 13 bases between the two germline ends. The CDR3 spells CASSLAGVRGQETQYF. CDR3 nucleotides: TGTGCCAGCAGCTTGGCGGGAGTGCGGGGCCAAGAGACCCAGTACTTC.

The chain recombines TRBV27 with TRBJ2-7; 10 nucleotides align to TRBD1. Germline V gene sequence: CDR1 MNHEY, CDR2 SMNVEV (reference sequence). This CDR3 contains 16 residues. The V and J ends lost 2 bases and 3 bases, in that order; junction bases with no gene match: 7. As DNA, the CDR3 is TGTGCCAGCAGTTTAAAGACAGGGGGCGGAGGCTACGAGCAGTACTTC. Translated, it gives CASSLKTGGGGYEQYF.

CDR3 sequence: CASSRGPGANVLTF. The CDR3 nucleotides read TGTGCCAGCAGCCGGGGGCCTGGGGCCAACGTCCTGACTTTC. The chain combines TRBV3-1 (or the pseudogene TRBV3-2) with TRBJ2-6, with a weak D call TRBD1 (6 bases). Germline V gene sequence: CDR1 LGHDT, CDR2 YNNKEL (reference sequence). The V and J ends lost 4 bases and 2 bases respectively, with 6 bases between them. CDR3 length: 14 residues.

The rearrangement links TRBV11-2 to TRBJ2-7; TRBD1 aligns across 8 bases. This CDR3 spans 14 amino acids. Germline V gene data show CDR1 as SGHAT and CDR2 as FQNNGV. Unmatched junction bases numbered 5, after V lost 4 bases and J lost 3 bases. In DNA, the CDR3 is TGTGCCAGCAGCTGGACAGGGTCTCTCTACGAGCAGTACTTC. Protein product: CASSWTGSLYEQYF.

This clone was seen more than once but under ten times. Other DNA sequences in the sample encode the same CDR3. The chain recombines TRBV11-2 with TRBJ2-3; 8 bases are shared with TRBD2. The CDR3 has 15 amino acids. Germline lookup yields CDR1 SGHAT and CDR2 FQNNGV. V gave up 4 bases and J gave up 3 bases; unmatched junction bases: 6. This CDR3 is CASSSPSGLTDTQYF. The CDR3 coding sequence is TGTGCCAGCAGCTCCCCTAGCGGGCTAACAGATACGCAGTATTTT.